This T cell receptor (beta chain) was profiled in a study of radiotherapy plus CTLA-4 blockade in lung cancer. Study results and caveats: Following radiotherapy plus ipilimumab, tumor-derived TCR clones expanded in the blood.

Those patients who had chemo-refractory metastatic non-small-cell lung cancer were given focal radiation along with CTLA-4 blockade through ipilimumab. As for this clone: Its antigen is as yet unknown.

Method: immunoSEQ multiplex PCR; TCRdb's copy keeps in-frame clones and lacks some. The sample holds some 37,000 clones, 72% seen once. The material was peripheral blood, obtained from a patient treated with radiotherapy plus ipilimumab. The TCR sequence derives from a human donor with non-small cell lung cancer who had stable disease on radiotherapy plus ipilimumab.

DNA for the CDR3: TGTGCCAGCAGCCGCGAATACAATGAGCAGTTCTTC. Translating gives CASSREYNEQFF. The chain combines TRBV11-3 with TRBJ2-1; D remains ambiguous. Germline V gene sequence: CDR1 SGHNT, CDR2 YENEEA. V was trimmed by 5 bases and J by 4 bases, leaving 6 bases between them. The CDR3 is 12 residues long.